This TCR beta chain came from a study of T cell responses to AZD1222 COVID-19 vaccine. Sequencing was performed with immunoSEQ multiplex PCR; in TCRdb, only in-frame clones are kept and a portion is missing. Among about 88,000 clones listed, about nine tenths were seen once. In the case of this clone: Antigen specificity is unknown.

This CDR3 has 15 residues. Looked up from germline, CDR1 is MGHDK and CDR2 is SYGVNS. V lost 3 bases, J lost 3 bases, and 15 bases lay in between. General study points: No day 14 peak samples; only post-peak repertoires were characterized. Dominant CD4 TCR responses targeted spike regions 160-218 and 743-854. Clonal diversity may have been underestimated, and the donors were mostly white British, with more females than males.

This material consisted of peripheral blood, taken 28 days after the second AZD1222 dose. The gene calls are TRBV25-1 and TRBJ2-7; perhaps D is TRBD1 or TRBD2 (5 bases each). The receptor was isolated from an adult who received the AZD1222 COVID-19 vaccine. This CDR3 is CASSDGASGYYEQYF. CDR3 bases: TGTGCCAGCAGTGACGGGGCCTCCGGGTACTACGAGCAGTACTTC.